The present T cell receptor beta chain was sequenced within a study of cytomegalovirus exposure and HLA in healthy donors. Healthy bone marrow donors formed the donor group. Donors had nominal health at sampling but likely had unrecorded immune exposures. As for this clone: Its antigen is not known.

PCR involved 60 Vbeta and 13 Jbeta primers. Sequencing used immunoSEQ multiplex PCR; TCRdb keeps in-frame clones, though not all of them. The sample yields fewer than 250,000 clones, about four fifths seen once. Points from the study as a whole: Follow-up analysis found HLA locus-dependent TCR association rates, highest for DRB1 and lowest for HLA-C.

Germline CDR1 MGHRA, CDR2 YSYEKL. Germline trimming cut 0 bases from V and 3 bases from J; bases unmatched to any gene: 5. The CDR3 runs to 17 residues. This sequence joins TRBV4-1 and TRBJ1-6, with 7 nucleotides matching TRBD1. This receptor was taken from a man aged 35 to 55 in good health and CMV-seropositive. The material sequenced was PBMCs. CDR3 sequence (DNA): TGCGCCAGCAGCCAAGATCAGGACAGGTTCTATAATTCACCCCTCCACTTT. It encodes CASSQDQDRFYNSPLHF.